These 3 T cell receptor beta chains share one sample of origin, sequenced in a study of Ad26.COV2.S vaccination and SARS-CoV-2 variants. Treatment here: some 19 received Ad26.COV2.S at low or high dose, single or two shots; roughly five received placebo; per-sample allocation not given. Repertoires come from day 63 after the first vaccine or placebo injection. Only in-frame clones appear in the TCRdb table, and some are missing; sequencing was by immunoSEQ multiplex PCR. The sample has about half a million clones; roughly 87% are singletons. Sample: peripheral blood, taken in a trial of Ad26.COV2.S vaccine versus placebo. The receptors stem from a person aged 18-65 years who received the Ad26.COV2.S COVID-19 vaccine or a placebo.

The rearrangement joins TRBV30 to TRBJ2-2; possibly TRBD1 for D (5 bases). This CDR3 comprises 13 residues. Germline assignment: CDR1 GTSNPN and CDR2 SVGIG (reference sequence). V dropped 2 bases and J dropped 5 bases, with 9 bases sitting between them. In DNA form, the CDR3 reads TGTGCCTGGAGTCGGACACTTACCGGGGAGCTGTTTTTT. Protein: CAWSRTLTGELFF.

V usage is TRBV7-3 and J usage is TRBJ2-1, with D unresolved. Trimming pared 3 bases from V and 6 bases from J, leaving 15 bases between. Per germline, CDR1 SGHTA and CDR2 FQGTGA. This CDR3 region has 15 residues. The CDR3 loop reads CASSLTPTGSNEQFF. CDR3 coding DNA: TGTGCCAGCAGCTTGACGCCGACCGGTAGCAATGAGCAGTTCTTC.

The CDR3 spells CASSPQETQYF. CDR3 DNA: TGTGCCAGCAGCCCTCAAGAGACCCAGTACTTC. This chain connects TRBV2 to TRBJ2-5; no clear D. Trimming shortened V by 6 bases and J by 2 bases, and 4 bases separated the two germline ends. Germline CDR1 reads SNHLY; CDR2 reads FYNNEI. This CDR3 comprises 11 residues.